This TCR beta chain comes out of a study of control samples from healthy donors and cancer patients. The J segment lost 5 bases and the V segment lost 2 bases, leaving 2 bases of the junction unmatched. CDR1 is LGHDT, CDR2 YNNKEL, per germline (reference sequence). This CDR3 has 14 residues. Sequencing used immunoSEQ multiplex PCR; TCRdb keeps in-frame clones, though not all of them. The data show 95,000 to 100,000 clones, with approximately 90% seen just once and 7.8% held by the top ten. The chain combines TRBV3-1 (or the pseudogene TRBV3-2) with TRBJ2-5; the match to TRBD1 covers 10 bases. Input material: blood. This TCR was sampled from a man aged 30 to 45 in good health. CDR3 residues: CASSQLDRGETQYF. The CDR3 coding sequence is TGTGCCAGCAGCCAACTGGACAGGGGGGAGACCCAGTACTTC.